These 28 T cell receptor beta chains were all obtained from the same sample, sequenced in a study of cytomegalovirus exposure and HLA in healthy donors. The study ran its PCR with 60 Vbeta and 13 Jbeta primers. Repertoires were generated with immunoSEQ multiplex PCR, while TCRdb's copy carries only in-frame clones and drops some. The sample contains over 130,000 clones, roughly 63% of which appear only once. What was sequenced was PBMCs. The receptors shown here come from a woman aged 60-75 years in good health and CMV-seropositive.

J is TRBJ2-1 and V is TRBV9; D possibly corresponds to TRBD2 (6 bases). Trimming pared 2 bases from V and 8 bases from J, leaving 14 bases between. Germline V gives CDR1 SGDLS, CDR2 YYNGEE. This CDR3 is 14 amino acids long. Here the CDR3 DNA reads TGTGCCAGCAGCGTCAGCGGGTGGGGCGATGAGCAGTTCTTC. It codes for CASSVSGWGDEQFF.

The chain has TRBV2 and TRBJ2-5; 10 bases are shared with TRBD2. This CDR3 comprises 16 residues. The V gene end was trimmed by 0 bases and the J gene end by 5 bases; junction bases not matched to a gene: 6. Germline lookup yields CDR1 SNHLY and CDR2 FYNNEI. The DNA for the CDR3 is TGTGCCAGCAGTGAAGCGCTTCGACTAGCGGGTGAGACCCAGTACTTC. Amino acid sequence: CASSEALRLAGETQYF.

DNA of the CDR3: TGCGCCAGCAGCCAAGTTTTTTCGTTTTACGAGCAGTACTTC. Residues: CASSQVFSFYEQYF. The chain is built from TRBV4-1 and TRBJ2-7; D ambiguous. The CDR3 loop spans 14 amino acids. V was cut by 1 base and J by 4 bases, with 11 bases left in between. Germline CDR1 reads MGHRA; CDR2 reads YSYEKL.

This clone was found a few times. The chain carries TRBV6-5 and TRBJ2-5; 7 bases are a match to TRBD2. Germline lookup yields CDR1 MNHEY and CDR2 SVGAGI. Unmatched junction bases numbered 5, after V lost 0 bases and J lost 4 bases. This CDR3 region has 15 residues. The CDR3 DNA reads as TGTGCCAGCAGTTACTCCGGGGGGACCGGAGAGACCCAGTACTTC. The encoded protein is CASSYSGGTGETQYF.

This clone was seen a handful of times. As DNA, the CDR3 is TGTGCCAGCACTCCCGGGACAGGGGAATGGCGGGAGCAGTACTTC. Translating it yields CASTPGTGEWREQYF. The rearrangement uses TRBV6-5 and TRBJ2-7, with 10 nucleotides matching TRBD1. The V segment lost 7 bases and the J segment 7 bases; nucleotides outside the gene matches: 13. The V gene's germline CDR1 is MNHEY and CDR2 SVGAGI. The CDR3 length is 15 residues.

The J gene is TRBJ2-3, the V gene TRBV28; 7 bases are shared with TRBD2. There are 14 residues in the CDR3. The J segment lost 1 base and the V segment lost 3 bases, leaving 1 base of the junction unmatched. Per the germline V gene, CDR1 is MDHEN and CDR2 is SYDVKM. In DNA form, the CDR3 reads TGTGCCAGCAGTTTCACTAGCGGCACAGATACGCAGTATTTT. Amino acids: CASSFTSGTDTQYF.

Many counts were recorded for this clone. This chain uses TRBV6-1 with TRBJ2-7; possibly TRBD1 for D (5 bases). There are 15 residues in the CDR3. CDR1 is MNHNS, CDR2 SASEGT, per germline. Trimming removed 1 base from V and 3 bases from J, with 13 bases in between. The CDR3 DNA reads TGTGCCAGCAGTGAAGAGTCAGGGTCGTTCTACGAGCAGTACTTC. Translation gives CASSEESGSFYEQYF.

This clone was observed a few times. The chain uses TRBV27 and TRBJ2-7, with 8 positions matching TRBD2. Losses at the gene ends were 0 bases for V and 3 bases for J; bases not matched to a gene: 4. The CDR3 loop spans 15 amino acids. Germline lookup yields CDR1 MNHEY and CDR2 SMNVEV (reference sequence). Written as DNA, the CDR3 is TGTGCCAGCAGTTTATCGGCGGGAGGTGGCTACGAGCAGTACTTC. It yields the protein CASSLSAGGGYEQYF.

This clone was seen a single time. This chain joins TRBV7-9 and TRBJ1-6; 8 nucleotides match TRBD1. Germline lookup yields CDR1 SEHNR and CDR2 FQNEAQ (reference sequence). Germline trimming cut 1 base from V and 10 bases from J; bases unmatched to any gene: 3. The CDR3 runs to 14 residues. The CDR3 sequence: CASSLGDRLSPLHF. In DNA form, the CDR3 reads TGTGCCAGCAGCTTAGGGGACAGGTTATCACCCCTCCACTTT. The whole variable domain, remainder taken from reference TRBV7-9 and TRBJ1-6, is DTGVSQNPRHKITKRGQNVTFRCDPISEHNRLYWYRQTLGQGPEFLTYFQNEAQLEKSRLLSDRFSAERPKGSFSTLEIQRTEQGDSAMYLCASSLGDRLSPLHFGNGTRLTVT.

V is TRBV30 and J is TRBJ2-7; D is possibly TRBD1 (5 bases). The V and J ends lost 3 bases and 3 bases respectively, with 15 bases between them. The germline V gene has CDR1 GTSNPN and CDR2 SVGIG (reference sequence). CDR3 length: 14 amino acids. The CDR3 spells CAWRFSGQFYEQYF. The CDR3 coding sequence is TGTGCCTGGAGGTTCTCAGGGCAGTTCTACGAGCAGTACTTC.

This clone was picked up a small number of times. The rearrangement links TRBV28 to TRBJ2-2; no clear D gene. CDR3 size: 14 residues. CDR1 is MDHEN and CDR2 is SYDVKM in the germline V gene. Trimming pared 5 bases from V and 1 base from J, leaving 8 bases between. CDR3 region: CASSEPGNTGELFF. Here the CDR3 DNA reads TGTGCCAGCAGTGAGCCAGGGAACACCGGGGAGCTGTTTTTT.

In its sample, this clone was seen once. The genes are TRBV5-1 and TRBJ2-2; maybe TRBD1 (6 bases). In germline, CDR1 is SGHRS, CDR2 YFSETQ. Trimming cost V 2 bases and J 5 bases, with 10 bases left between them. The CDR3 has 14 amino acids. CDR3: CASSFLGGTGELFF. The CDR3 nucleotides read TGCGCCAGCAGCTTTCTAGGGGGAACCGGGGAGCTGTTTTTT.

This chain links TRBV5-4 with TRBJ1-1; D is possibly TRBD1 (6 bases). V shed 4 bases and J shed 2 bases, with 9 bases lying between them. CDR1 SGHNT and CDR2 YYREEE come from the germline V gene (reference sequence). The length of the CDR3 is 13 residues. The CDR3 nucleotides read TGTGCCAGCAGCGGCAGGGGAAACACTGAAGCTTTCTTT. Translation: CASSGRGNTEAFF. The entire variable domain, with the rest obtained from reference TRBV5-4 and TRBJ1-1, is as follows: ETGVTQSPTHLIKTRGQQVTLRCSSQSGHNTVSWYQQALGQGPQFIFQYYREEENGRGNFPPRFSGLQFPNYSSELNVNALELDDSALYLCASSGRGNTEAFFGQGTRLTVV.

J is TRBJ1-2 and V is TRBV19, with 9 bases identical to TRBD1. This CDR3 comprises 13 residues. With 8 bases clipped from V and 6 bases from J, the junction kept 7 bases outside the gene matches. Germline lookup yields CDR1 LNHDA and CDR2 SQIVND (reference sequence). The CDR3 region is CASDTGGADGYTF. In DNA, the CDR3 is TGTGCCAGTGATACAGGGGGCGCGGATGGCTACACCTTC.

The CDR3 DNA reads as TGTGCCAGCACCGGACTAGCGGAACAAGAGACCCAGTACTTC. This codes for CASTGLAEQETQYF. This chain uses TRBV28 with TRBJ2-5; 10 bases fit TRBD2. The CDR3 length is 14 residues. Germline V gene data show CDR1 as MDHEN and CDR2 as SYDVKM. After removal of 7 bases from V and 2 bases from J, the junction contained 4 bases not matched to a gene. Together with reference TRBV28 and TRBJ2-5, the CDR3 gives the full variable domain: DVKVTQSSRYLVKRTGEKVFLECVQDMDHENMFWYRQDPGLGLRLIYFSYDVKMKEKGDIPEGYSVSREKKERFSLILESASTNQTSMYLCASTGLAEQETQYFGPGTRLLVL.

This clone has a handful of counts. The gene calls are TRBV5-1 and TRBJ2-1; a weak D match, TRBD2 (6 bases). The V and J ends lost 4 bases and 5 bases respectively, with 13 bases between them. Germline CDR1 is SGHRS and CDR2 is YFSETQ. This CDR3 is built from 14 residues. The CDR3 DNA reads TGCGCCAGCAGCCAAACGGGACTGAACAATGAGCAGTTCTTC. Its translation: CASSQTGLNNEQFF.

This rearrangement joins TRBV9 to TRBJ2-3; no reliable D call. CDR3 size: 13 residues. Trimming shortened V by 3 bases and J by 6 bases, and 11 bases separated the two germline ends. Germline V gene data show CDR1 as SGDLS and CDR2 as YYNGEE. CDR3 sequence: CASSAYTQDTQYF. For the CDR3, the DNA is TGTGCCAGCAGCGCCTATACACAGGATACGCAGTATTTT.

The rearrangement uses TRBV28 and TRBJ2-3; D remains ambiguous. The CDR3 consists of 13 residues. The V end lost 4 bases, the J end lost 2 bases, and 7 bases lay between the germline ends. Germline assignment: CDR1 MDHEN and CDR2 SYDVKM. The CDR3 sequence: CASSSTNTDTQYF. The CDR3 region has the DNA TGTGCCAGCAGTTCTACGAACACAGATACGCAGTATTTT.

The J gene is TRBJ1-3, the V gene TRBV4-3; maybe TRBD1 (5 bases). Germline assignment: CDR1 LGHNA and CDR2 YSLEER. The CDR3 covers 17 residues. Trimming took 0 bases from V and 4 from J, leaving 16 bases between them. The CDR3 nucleotides are TGCGCCAGCAGCCAAGATAGGCCGGGGGGAACGGGAAACACCATATATTTT. Its protein product is CASSQDRPGGTGNTIYF.

V and J are TRBV27 and TRBJ2-2, with 8 nucleotides matching TRBD1. Germline V CDR1 and CDR2: MNHEY, SMNVEV (reference sequence). After removal of 5 bases from V and 6 bases from J, the junction contained 5 bases not matched to a gene. The CDR3 consists of 14 residues. CDR3 sequence (DNA): TGTGCCAGCAGTATACAGACAGGGGCCGGGGAGCTGTTTTTT. The encoded protein is CASSIQTGAGELFF.

The rearrangement uses TRBV27 and TRBJ2-6, with D perhaps TRBD1 (6 bases). CDR1 is MNHEY, CDR2 SMNVEV, per germline (reference sequence). The CDR3 totals 17 residues. Trimming shortened V by 3 bases and J by 2 bases, and 14 bases separated the two germline ends. CDR3 in DNA: TGTGCCAGCAGTTTCATCACCAGGGGTGCTGGGGCCAACGTCCTGACTTTC. Its translation: CASSFITRGAGANVLTF.

CDR3 protein: CASSSKTRSSYNEQFF. CDR3 coding DNA: TGTGCCAGCAGCTCCAAGACTCGGAGCTCCTACAATGAGCAGTTCTTC. The chain joins TRBV7-2 to TRBJ2-1; D uncertain. From germline, CDR1 is SGHTA and CDR2 FQGNSA. Trimming cost V 4 bases and J 0 bases, with 13 bases left between them. The length of the CDR3 is 16 residues.

The V gene is TRBV5-1, the J gene TRBJ2-7; D ambiguous. Germline V gives CDR1 SGHRS, CDR2 YFSETQ. The CDR3 spans 15 residues. Between the trimmed V and J ends, which lost 1 base and 6 bases, there was a span of 17 bases. CDR3 sequence reads: CASSLLPPSRAEQYF. The CDR3 region has the DNA TGCGCCAGCAGCTTGCTACCGCCGAGTAGAGCCGAGCAGTACTTC.

V is TRBV6-5 and J is TRBJ2-1, with TRBD2 identical over 8 bases. The germline V gene encodes CDR1 MNHEY and CDR2 SVGAGI. The V gene end was trimmed by 8 bases and the J gene end by 12 bases; junction bases not matched to a gene: 15. The CDR3 consists of 14 residues. The CDR3 spells CASGRREARDGQFF. CDR3 bases: TGTGCCAGCGGCAGGCGGGAGGCCCGCGATGGGCAGTTCTTC.

This clone was seen a few times. This rearrangement joins TRBV7-9 to TRBJ2-7; D gene uncertain. Germline V gene data show CDR1 as SEHNR and CDR2 as FQNEAQ (reference sequence). There are 15 residues in the CDR3. Trimming shortened V by 2 bases and J by 0 bases, and 11 bases separated the two germline ends. The CDR3 loop is CASSLTGGDSYEQYF. The CDR3, as DNA: TGTGCCAGCAGCTTAACTGGCGGAGACTCCTACGAGCAGTACTTC.

The V gene is TRBV7-9, the J gene TRBJ2-3, with 7 bases matching TRBD1. CDR3 size: 14 residues. Looked up from germline, CDR1 is SEHNR and CDR2 is FQNEAQ (reference sequence). V lost 5 bases to trimming and J lost 3 bases; unmatched junction nucleotides: 5. The CDR3 loop reads CASSIGQATDTQYF. CDR3 bases: TGTGCCAGCAGCATAGGACAGGCGACAGATACGCAGTATTTT.

This clone has a handful of counts. V gene TRBV11-2 combines with J gene TRBJ1-3; D is unresolved. The CDR3 contains 14 residues. V was cut by 0 bases and J by 1 base, with 4 bases left in between. Per germline, CDR1 SGHAT and CDR2 FQNNGV. CDR3 coding DNA: TGTGCCAGCAGCTTAGACAGATCTGGAAACACCATATATTTT. Translating gives CASSLDRSGNTIYF.

The V gene is TRBV28, the J gene TRBJ2-1, with 9 bases matching TRBD2. Germline V CDR1 and CDR2: MDHEN, SYDVKM. The CDR3 is 15 residues long. V shed 6 bases, J shed 3 bases, and the junction held 6 bases outside the gene matches. CDR3 residues: CASSPRLAVYNEQFF. The CDR3 DNA follows: TGTGCCAGCAGCCCTCGACTAGCGGTCTACAATGAGCAGTTCTTC. Full variable domain (remainder filled in from reference TRBV28 and TRBJ2-1): DVKVTQSSRYLVKRTGEKVFLECVQDMDHENMFWYRQDPGLGLRLIYFSYDVKMKEKGDIPEGYSVSREKKERFSLILESASTNQTSMYLCASSPRLAVYNEQFFGPGTRLTVL.